The 21 T cell receptor beta chains below all came from one sample that was sequenced in a study of PD-1 blockade in classical Hodgkin lymphoma. Each of the patients experienced relapse following autologous stem cell transplantation, and their brentuximab vedotin exposure differed. Sequencing used immunoSEQ multiplex PCR; TCRdb keeps in-frame clones, though not all of them. The sample has some 20,000 clones; about two thirds are singletons. The sample in question was peripheral blood mononuclear cells (PBMCs), obtained at baseline. The origin of the receptors is a human donor with classical Hodgkin lymphoma.

This clone has just one count. This chain connects TRBV6-5 to TRBJ2-7, with 11 bases lining up with TRBD2. The V and J ends lost 5 bases and 4 bases, in that order; junction bases with no gene match: 7. The length of the CDR3 is 15 residues. Per germline, CDR1 MNHEY and CDR2 SVGAGI. In nucleotides, the CDR3 is TGTGCCAGCAGTCAAAGACTAGCGGGGAATTACGAGCAGTACGTC. Its protein is CASSQRLAGNYEQYV.

The chain joins TRBV7-2 to TRBJ2-5; TRBD1 is a possible D gene (5 bases). The V gene's germline CDR1 is SGHTA and CDR2 FQGNSA. This CDR3 spans 13 amino acids. V lost 3 bases to trimming and J lost 8 bases, with 13 bases between them. For the CDR3, the DNA is TGTGCCAGCAGCTTGGGGCGGATGGACACCCAGTACTTC. Protein product: CASSLGRMDTQYF. The full variable domain, with the rest looked up from reference TRBV7-2 and TRBJ2-5, is GAGVSQSPSNKVTEKGKDVELRCDPISGHTALYWYRQSLGQGLEFLIYFQGNSAPDKSGLPSDRFSAERTGGSVSTLTIQRTQQEDSAVYLCASSLGRMDTQYFGPGTRLLVL.

The chain has TRBV27 and TRBJ2-7, with 11 positions matching TRBD2. Germline V CDR1 and CDR2: MNHEY, SMNVEV (reference sequence). The CDR3 totals 15 residues. The J segment lost 6 bases and the V segment lost 2 bases, leaving 6 bases of the junction unmatched. The CDR3 spells CASSLLAGGLTEQYF. In DNA, the CDR3 is TGTGCCAGCAGTTTACTAGCGGGAGGACTTACCGAGCAGTACTTC.

Here the CDR3 reads CASSLVGGFTDTEAFF. In nucleotides, the CDR3 is TGTGCCAGCAGCTTAGTCGGCGGGTTTACGGACACTGAAGCTTTCTTT. V is TRBV7-2 and J is TRBJ1-1, with D uncertain. Germline CDR1 SGHTA, CDR2 FQGNSA. The CDR3 loop spans 16 amino acids. V was shortened by 1 base and J by 3 bases, with 15 bases between the two germline ends.

Concerning this clone: Other DNA sequences of this sample code for an identical CDR3. The chain has TRBV15 and TRBJ2-2; D is unclear. Germline values: CDR1 LNHNV, CDR2 YYDKDF (reference sequence). This CDR3 has 15 amino acids. Deletions cut 1 base from V and 0 bases from J, with 6 bases between. Written as DNA, the CDR3 is TGTGCCACCAGCAGAGGGGGTCCGAACACCGGGGAGCTGTTTTTT. Translating it yields CATSRGGPNTGELFF.

The chain carries TRBV27 and TRBJ1-5; D gene uncertain. This CDR3 region has 15 residues. Trimming took 2 bases from V and 6 from J, leaving 14 bases between them. CDR1 and CDR2 from the germline V gene are MNHEY and SMNVEV (reference sequence). The CDR3 sequence is CASSLTPAEGQPQHF. Written as DNA, the CDR3 is TGTGCCAGCAGTTTAACTCCCGCAGAGGGTCAGCCCCAGCATTTT.

V gene TRBV30 combines with J gene TRBJ1-3; unclear D gene. From germline, CDR1 is GTSNPN and CDR2 SVGIG (reference sequence). V was pared by 3 bases and J by 2 bases, with 8 bases between. The CDR3 length is 13 residues. The CDR3 region is CAWSHSAGNTIYF. The CDR3 DNA reads as TGTGCCTGGAGCCACAGTGCTGGAAACACCATATATTTT.

This clone has a handful of counts. V is TRBV30 and J is TRBJ1-1; D gene ambiguous. The CDR3 consists of 18 residues. Germline CDR1 GTSNPN, CDR2 SVGIG (reference sequence). The V end lost 2 bases, the J end lost 5 bases, and 27 bases lay between the germline ends. The CDR3 DNA reads TGTGCCTGGAGTTCAAACGGTCCGCGGGTCCCTGGGAGGACTGAAGCTTTCTTT. It specifies CAWSSNGPRVPGRTEAFF.

The chain joins TRBV19 to TRBJ1-1, with D tentatively TRBD1 (5 bases). Germline V gene data show CDR1 as LNHDA and CDR2 as SQIVND (reference sequence). V was clipped by 10 bases and J by 6 bases, with 12 bases between them. CDR3 size: 11 residues. In DNA form, the CDR3 reads TGTGCCACCATATGGGGCGCTGAAGCTTTCTTT. Protein product: CATIWGAEAFF.

The chain combines TRBV30 with TRBJ2-1; 10 positions match TRBD2. V was pared by 0 bases and J by 5 bases, with 16 bases of the junction left unmatched. From germline, CDR1 is GTSNPN and CDR2 SVGIG (reference sequence). This CDR3 is 19 amino acids long. CDR3 in amino acids: CAWSVFFVPAGGLDNEQFF. The CDR3 DNA reads as TGTGCCTGGAGTGTATTCTTCGTTCCAGCGGGGGGGCTGGACAATGAGCAGTTCTTC.

The chain links TRBV19 to TRBJ1-5; the match to TRBD1 covers 9 bases. The germline CDR1 and CDR2 sequences are LNHDA and SQIVND (reference sequence). Unmatched junction bases numbered 8, after V lost 6 bases and J lost 5 bases. The CDR3 is 15 residues long. The CDR3 DNA is TGTGCCAGTAGGACCTCCGGGACAGGGTATCAGCCCCAGCATTTT. Protein sequence: CASRTSGTGYQPQHF.

This clone was recorded once. The V gene is TRBV30, the J gene TRBJ1-2, with a weak D call TRBD1 (5 bases). CDR3 length equals 12 residues. V dropped 3 bases and J dropped 7 bases, with 12 bases sitting between them. The germline CDR1 and CDR2 sequences are GTSNPN and SVGIG (reference sequence). Here the CDR3 reads CAWSVSGGGYTF. The CDR3 DNA sequence: TGTGCCTGGAGCGTCTCCGGGGGTGGCTACACCTTC.

The V call is TRBV29-1, the J call TRBJ2-2; tentatively, D is TRBD1 or TRBD2 (5 bases each). Deletions cut 5 bases from V and 3 bases from J, with 19 bases between. The CDR3 has 16 residues. Germline V lookup: CDR1 SQVTM, CDR2 ANQGSEA. The CDR3: CSVRIPGGSHTGELFF. The CDR3 DNA sequence: TGCAGCGTTCGGATACCTGGGGGTTCTCACACCGGGGAGCTGTTTTTT.

V usage is TRBV19 and J usage is TRBJ2-7, with D tentatively TRBD1 (6 bases). V gave up 5 bases and J gave up 9 bases, with 14 bases separating them. CDR1 and CDR2 from the germline V gene are LNHDA and SQIVND (reference sequence). This CDR3 spans 12 amino acids. The CDR3, as DNA: TGTGCCAGTAGTGTATTACAGGGTGCGCAGTACTTC. Translated, it gives CASSVLQGAQYF. Full variable domain (rest looked up from reference TRBV19 and TRBJ2-7): DGGITQSPKYLFRKEGQNVTLSCEQNLNHDAMYWYRQDPGQGLRLIYYSQIVNDFQKGDIAEGYSVSREKKESFPLTVTSAQKNPTAFYLCASSVLQGAQYFGPGTRLTVT.

This clone appeared once. This chain uses TRBV7-2 with TRBJ2-1; possible D gene TRBD2, 6 bases. From germline, CDR1 is SGHTA and CDR2 FQGNSA. V gave up 2 bases and J gave up 4 bases, with 12 bases separating them. The length of the CDR3 is 15 residues. The CDR3 spells CASSLRPSGYNEQFF. In DNA, the CDR3 is TGTGCCAGCAGCTTAAGGCCAAGCGGGTACAATGAGCAGTTCTTC.

The gene calls are TRBV5-8 and TRBJ1-5; D remains ambiguous. V lost 6 bases and J lost 6, with 10 bases in between. This CDR3 is 12 amino acids long. The germline CDR1 and CDR2 sequences are SGHTS and YDEGEE. CDR3 nucleotide sequence: TGTGCCAGCACCCCCGGAGGTCAGCCCCAGCATTTT. It encodes CASTPGGQPQHF.

Here the CDR3 reads CASSAFGTSGDNEQFF. Here the CDR3 DNA reads TGCGCCAGCAGTGCCTTCGGGACTAGCGGAGACAATGAGCAGTTCTTC. The rearrangement uses TRBV5-1 and TRBJ2-1; TRBD2 agrees at 11 bases. The CDR3 is made up of 16 amino acids. Germline CDR1 is SGHRS and CDR2 is YFSETQ. V dropped 5 bases and J dropped 5; count of bases not matched to a gene: 9.

This clone showed up just once. The chain is built from TRBV7-2 and TRBJ1-2, with D unresolved. Germline CDR1 reads SGHTA; CDR2 reads FQGNSA. The CDR3 consists of 13 residues. Trimming removed 1 base at V and 8 bases at J, with 11 bases between. The CDR3 coding sequence is TGTGCCAGCAGCTTAGGGGGAATTGGCGGCTACACCTTC. Residues: CASSLGGIGGYTF.

V is TRBV9 and J is TRBJ2-2; 12 bases line up with TRBD2. The germline V gene encodes CDR1 SGDLS and CDR2 YYNGEE. The CDR3 spans 17 residues. The V and J ends lost 4 bases and 3 bases, in that order; junction bases with no gene match: 7. This chain's CDR3 is CASSPSGRATDTGELFF. The CDR3 nucleotides are TGTGCCAGCAGCCCTAGCGGGAGGGCCACGGACACCGGGGAGCTGTTTTTT. Supplemented by reference TRBV9 and TRBJ2-2, the full variable domain reads DSGVTQTPKHLITATGQRVTLRCSPRSGDLSVYWYQQSLDQGLQFLIQYYNGEERAKGNILERFSAQQFPDLHSELNLSSLELGDSALYFCASSPSGRATDTGELFFGEGSRLTVL.

The genes are TRBV6-5 and TRBJ1-1; D is ambiguous. CDR1 and CDR2 from the germline V gene are MNHEY and SVGAGI. Deletions cut 5 bases from V and 1 base from J, with 11 bases between. The CDR3 covers 14 residues. CDR3 coding DNA: TGTGCCAGCAGTCTTACCCCGGGGAACACTGAAGCTTTCTTT. Its translation is CASSLTPGNTEAFF.

The chain links TRBV28 to TRBJ1-2, with D perhaps TRBD1 (5 bases). The CDR3 loop spans 12 amino acids. The V and J ends lost 8 bases and 4 bases respectively, with 11 bases between them. Per germline, CDR1 MDHEN and CDR2 SYDVKM. The chain's CDR3 is CASGWTFYGYTF. In DNA form, the CDR3 reads TGTGCCAGCGGTTGGACATTCTATGGCTACACCTTC.